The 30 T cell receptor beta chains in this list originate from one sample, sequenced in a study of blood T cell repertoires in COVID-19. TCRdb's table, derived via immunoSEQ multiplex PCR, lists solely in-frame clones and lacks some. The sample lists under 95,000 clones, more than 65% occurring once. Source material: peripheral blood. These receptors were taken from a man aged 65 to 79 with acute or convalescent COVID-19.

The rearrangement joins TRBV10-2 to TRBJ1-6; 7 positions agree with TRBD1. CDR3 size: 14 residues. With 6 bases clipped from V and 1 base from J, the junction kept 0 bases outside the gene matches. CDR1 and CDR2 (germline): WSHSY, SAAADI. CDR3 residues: CASRTGSYNSPLHF. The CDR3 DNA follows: TGCGCCAGCAGGACAGGGTCCTATAATTCACCCCTCCACTTT.

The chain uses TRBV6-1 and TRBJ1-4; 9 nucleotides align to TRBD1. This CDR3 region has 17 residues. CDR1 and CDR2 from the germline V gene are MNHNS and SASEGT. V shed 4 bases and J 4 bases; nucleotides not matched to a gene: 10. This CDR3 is CASSGPGQGGFNEKLFF. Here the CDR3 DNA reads TGTGCCAGCAGTGGACCGGGACAGGGAGGCTTTAATGAAAAACTGTTTTTT.

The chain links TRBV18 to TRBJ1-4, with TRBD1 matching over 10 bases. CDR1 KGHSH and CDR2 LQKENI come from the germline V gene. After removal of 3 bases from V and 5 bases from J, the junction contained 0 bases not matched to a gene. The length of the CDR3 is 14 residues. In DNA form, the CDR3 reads TGTGCCAGCTCACCGGGACAGGGGAATGAAAAACTGTTTTTT. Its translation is CASSPGQGNEKLFF.

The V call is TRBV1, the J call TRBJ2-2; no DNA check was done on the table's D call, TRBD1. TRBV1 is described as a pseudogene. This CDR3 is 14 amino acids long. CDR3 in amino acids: CTSRKQGAAGELFF. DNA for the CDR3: TGCACCAGCAGAAAACAGGGGGCGGCCGGGGAGCTGTTTTTT.

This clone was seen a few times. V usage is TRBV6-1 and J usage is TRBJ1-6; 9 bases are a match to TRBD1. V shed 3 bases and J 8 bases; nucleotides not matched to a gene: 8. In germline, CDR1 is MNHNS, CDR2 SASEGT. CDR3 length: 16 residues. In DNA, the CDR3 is TGTGCCAGCAGTGACCGGAGACAGGGGGGATATTCACCCCTCCACTTT. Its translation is CASSDRRQGGYSPLHF.

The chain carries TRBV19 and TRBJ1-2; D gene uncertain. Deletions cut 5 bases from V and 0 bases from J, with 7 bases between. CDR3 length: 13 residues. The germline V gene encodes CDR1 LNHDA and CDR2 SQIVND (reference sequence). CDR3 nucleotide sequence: TGTGCCAGTAGTTCCGGGACTAACTATGGCTACACCTTC. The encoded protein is CASSSGTNYGYTF.

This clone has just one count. The CDR3 nucleotides read TGCGCCAGCAGCTTACAGGGGAAAGAGACCCAGTACTTC. It codes for CASSLQGKETQYF. The rearrangement links TRBV5-1 to TRBJ2-5, with 7 nucleotides matching TRBD1. The J segment lost 3 bases and the V segment lost 2 bases, leaving 1 base of the junction unmatched. Germline V gene sequence: CDR1 SGHRS, CDR2 YFSETQ. There are 13 residues in the CDR3.

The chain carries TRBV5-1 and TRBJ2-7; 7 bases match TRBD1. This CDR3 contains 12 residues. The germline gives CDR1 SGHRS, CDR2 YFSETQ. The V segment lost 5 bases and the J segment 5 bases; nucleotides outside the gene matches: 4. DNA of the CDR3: TGCGCCAGCAGGACAGGGTCCCACGAGCAGTACGTC. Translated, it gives CASRTGSHEQYV.

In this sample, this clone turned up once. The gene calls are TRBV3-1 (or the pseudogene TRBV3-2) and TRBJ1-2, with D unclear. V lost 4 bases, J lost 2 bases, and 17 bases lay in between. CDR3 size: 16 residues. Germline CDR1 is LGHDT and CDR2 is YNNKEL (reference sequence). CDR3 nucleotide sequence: TGTGCCAGCAGCCCCTTACTCTGGGCCTACAACTATGGCTACACCTTC. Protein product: CASSPLLWAYNYGYTF.

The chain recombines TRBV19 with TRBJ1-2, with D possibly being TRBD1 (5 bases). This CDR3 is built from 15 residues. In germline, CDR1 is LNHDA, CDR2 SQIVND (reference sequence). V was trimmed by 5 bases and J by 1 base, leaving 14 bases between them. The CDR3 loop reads CASSPRGGDNYGYTF. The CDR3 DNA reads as TGTGCCAGTAGTCCCCGGGGAGGGGATAACTATGGCTACACCTTC.

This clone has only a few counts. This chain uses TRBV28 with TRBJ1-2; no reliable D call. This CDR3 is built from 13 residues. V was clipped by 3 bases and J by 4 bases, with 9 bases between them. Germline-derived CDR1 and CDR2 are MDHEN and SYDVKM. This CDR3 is CASSLRGLYGYTF. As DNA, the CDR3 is TGTGCCAGCAGTTTGAGAGGGCTCTATGGCTACACCTTC.

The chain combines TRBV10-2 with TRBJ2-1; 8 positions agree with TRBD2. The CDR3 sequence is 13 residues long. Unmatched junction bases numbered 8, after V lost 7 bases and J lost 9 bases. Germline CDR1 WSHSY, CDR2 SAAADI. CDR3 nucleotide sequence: TGCGCCAGCACGCCGGGGGGGCGCGTTGAGCAGTTCTTC. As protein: CASTPGGRVEQFF.

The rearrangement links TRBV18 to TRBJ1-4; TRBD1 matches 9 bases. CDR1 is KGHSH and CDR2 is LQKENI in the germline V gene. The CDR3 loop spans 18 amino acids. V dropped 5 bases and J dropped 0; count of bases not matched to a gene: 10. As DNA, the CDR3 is TGTGCCAGCTCAAGCGACAGGGGGGCGCTCTCAACTAATGAAAAACTGTTTTTT. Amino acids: CASSSDRGALSTNEKLFF.

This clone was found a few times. The CDR3 sequence: CASSLQAPYNEQFF. DNA of the CDR3: TGCGCCAGCAGCTTACAGGCGCCCTACAATGAGCAGTTCTTC. The rearrangement links TRBV5-1 to TRBJ2-1, with D perhaps TRBD1 (5 bases). The V end lost 2 bases, the J end lost 2 bases, and 8 bases lay between the germline ends. Germline V gene data show CDR1 as SGHRS and CDR2 as YFSETQ. The CDR3 runs 14 residues. Full variable domain (missing parts from reference TRBV5-1 and TRBJ2-1): KAGVTQTPRYLIKTRGQQVTLSCSPISGHRSVSWYQQTPGQGLQFLFEYFSETQRNKGNFPGRFSGRQFSNSRSEMNVSTLELGDSALYLCASSLQAPYNEQFFGPGTRLTVL.

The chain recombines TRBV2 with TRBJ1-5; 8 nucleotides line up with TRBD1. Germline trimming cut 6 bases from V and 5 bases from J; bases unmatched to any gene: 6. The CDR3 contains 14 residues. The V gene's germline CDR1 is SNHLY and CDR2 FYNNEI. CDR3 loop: CASSAGQGDQPQHF. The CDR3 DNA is TGTGCCAGCAGCGCTGGACAGGGTGATCAGCCCCAGCATTTT.

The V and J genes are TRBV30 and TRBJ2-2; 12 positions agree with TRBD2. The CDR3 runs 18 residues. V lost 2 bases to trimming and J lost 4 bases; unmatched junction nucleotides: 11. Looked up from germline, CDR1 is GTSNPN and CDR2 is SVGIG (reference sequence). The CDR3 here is CAWSLFGLAGGITGELFF. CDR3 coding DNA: TGTGCCTGGAGTTTGTTTGGGCTAGCGGGGGGGATCACCGGGGAGCTGTTTTTT.

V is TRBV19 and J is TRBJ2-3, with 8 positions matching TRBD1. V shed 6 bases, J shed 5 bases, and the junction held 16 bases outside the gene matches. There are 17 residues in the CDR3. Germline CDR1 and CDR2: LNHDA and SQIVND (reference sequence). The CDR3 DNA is TGTGCCAGTAGGCCCCGGGCGGCAGGGGGCCTTCTAGATACGCAGTATTTT. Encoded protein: CASRPRAAGGLLDTQYF.

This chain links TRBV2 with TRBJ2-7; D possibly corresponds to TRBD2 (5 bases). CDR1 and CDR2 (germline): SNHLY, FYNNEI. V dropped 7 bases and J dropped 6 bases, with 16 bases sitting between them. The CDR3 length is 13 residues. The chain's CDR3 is CASIPFPGSEQYV. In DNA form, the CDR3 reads TGTGCCAGCATTCCCTTTCCGGGGTCCGAGCAGTACGTC.

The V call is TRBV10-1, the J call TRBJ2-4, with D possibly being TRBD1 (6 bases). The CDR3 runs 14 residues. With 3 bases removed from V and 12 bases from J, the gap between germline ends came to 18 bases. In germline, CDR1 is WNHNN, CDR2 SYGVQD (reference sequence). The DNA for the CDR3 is TGCGCCAGCAGTGATTTACCAGGGGTTGGACGTCAGTACTTC. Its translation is CASSDLPGVGRQYF.

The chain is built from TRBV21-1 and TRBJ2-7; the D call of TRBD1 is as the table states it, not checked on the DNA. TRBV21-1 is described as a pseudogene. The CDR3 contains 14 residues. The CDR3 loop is CASSKGTGVHEQYF. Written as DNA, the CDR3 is TGTGCCAGCAGCAAGGGGACAGGGGTCCACGAGCAGTACTTC.

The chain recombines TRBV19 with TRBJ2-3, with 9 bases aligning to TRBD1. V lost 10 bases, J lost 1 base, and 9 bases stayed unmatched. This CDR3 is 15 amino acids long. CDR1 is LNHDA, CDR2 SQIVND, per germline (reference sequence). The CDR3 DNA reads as TGTGCCACCAAAGATGGGGACAGGGGCACAGATACGCAGTATTTT. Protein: CATKDGDRGTDTQYF.

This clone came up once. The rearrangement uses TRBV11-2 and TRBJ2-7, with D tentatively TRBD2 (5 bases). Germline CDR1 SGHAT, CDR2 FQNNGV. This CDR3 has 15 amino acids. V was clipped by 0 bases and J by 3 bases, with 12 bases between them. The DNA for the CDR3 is TGTGCCAGCAGCTTAGATCGGAGGACCAACTACGAGCAGTACGTC. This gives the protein CASSLDRRTNYEQYV.

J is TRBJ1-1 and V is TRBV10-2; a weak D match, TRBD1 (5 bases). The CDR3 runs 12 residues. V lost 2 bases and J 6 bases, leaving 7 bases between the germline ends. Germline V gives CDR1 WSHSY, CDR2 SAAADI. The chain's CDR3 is CASSETTAEAFF. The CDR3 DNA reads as TGCGCCAGCAGTGAGACGACAGCTGAAGCTTTCTTT.

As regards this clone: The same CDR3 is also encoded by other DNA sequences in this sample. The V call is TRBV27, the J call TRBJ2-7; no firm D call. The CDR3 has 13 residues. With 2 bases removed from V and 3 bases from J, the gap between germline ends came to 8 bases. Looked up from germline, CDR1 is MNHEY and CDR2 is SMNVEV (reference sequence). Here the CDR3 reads CASSLGPYYEQYV. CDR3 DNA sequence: TGTGCCAGCAGTTTAGGGCCCTACTACGAGCAGTACGTC.

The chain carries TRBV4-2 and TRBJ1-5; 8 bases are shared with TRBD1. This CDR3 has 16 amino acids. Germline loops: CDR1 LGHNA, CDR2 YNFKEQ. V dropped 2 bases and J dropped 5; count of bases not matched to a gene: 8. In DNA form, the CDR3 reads TGTGCCAGCAGCCAAAACGTAGGACAGGGTTATCAGCCCCAGCATTTT. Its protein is CASSQNVGQGYQPQHF.

CDR3 protein: CAISRTGEGETQYF. The CDR3 coding sequence is TGTGCCATCTCCCGGACAGGGGAGGGGGAGACCCAGTACTTC. V is TRBV10-3 and J is TRBJ2-5; 9 bases fit TRBD1. The CDR3 runs 14 residues. Germline V lookup: CDR1 ENHRY, CDR2 SYGVKD. With V trimmed by 8 bases and J by 5 bases, 9 bases remained unmatched.

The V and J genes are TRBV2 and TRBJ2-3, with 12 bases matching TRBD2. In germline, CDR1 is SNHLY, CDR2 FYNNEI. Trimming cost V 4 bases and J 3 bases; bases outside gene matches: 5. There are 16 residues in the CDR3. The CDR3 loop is CASSGGTSGLTDTQYF. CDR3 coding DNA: TGTGCCAGCAGTGGGGGGACTAGCGGGCTGACAGATACGCAGTATTTT.

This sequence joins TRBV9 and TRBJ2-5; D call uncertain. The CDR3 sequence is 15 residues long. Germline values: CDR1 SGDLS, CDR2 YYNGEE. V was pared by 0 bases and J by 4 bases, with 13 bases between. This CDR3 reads CASSVGSSIRETQYF. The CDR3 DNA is TGTGCCAGCAGCGTAGGTAGCAGCATAAGAGAGACCCAGTACTTC.

CDR3 sequence: CASSGSLLTEAFF. The CDR3, as DNA: TGTGCCAGCAGTGGGAGTTTACTCACTGAAGCTTTCTTT. The V and J genes are TRBV2 and TRBJ1-1, with unresolved D. V gave up 4 bases and J gave up 4 bases, with 10 bases separating them. This CDR3 is built from 13 residues. Germline-derived CDR1 and CDR2 are SNHLY and FYNNEI.

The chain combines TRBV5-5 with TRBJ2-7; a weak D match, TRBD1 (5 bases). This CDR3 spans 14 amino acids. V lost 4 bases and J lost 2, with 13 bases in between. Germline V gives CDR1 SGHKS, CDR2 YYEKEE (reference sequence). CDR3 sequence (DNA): TGTGCCAGCAGCCCATCCAGGGTCCCCTACGAGCAGTACTTC. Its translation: CASSPSRVPYEQYF. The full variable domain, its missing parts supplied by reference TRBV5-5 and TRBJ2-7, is DAGVTQSPTHLIKTRGQQVTLRCSPISGHKSVSWYQQVLGQGPQFIFQYYEKEERGRGNFPDRFSARQFPNYSSELNVNALLLGDSALYLCASSPSRVPYEQYFGPGTRLTVT.